The T cell receptor beta chain described here comes from a study of T-cell reconstitution after alpha-beta-depleted transplantation in children. The CDR3 length is 15 residues. The germline gives CDR1 SGHRS, CDR2 YFSETQ. Trimming removed 0 bases at V and 2 bases at J, with 8 bases between. This clonotype has ten or more counts. The antigen remains unidentified. For TCRbeta, the library was prepared with unique molecular identifiers. From the PCR reads, TCRdb called clonotypes with MiXCR, one entry per CDR3 protein. The sample has some 80,000 distinct CDR3 sequences; 15% to 20% are singletons. Broader study findings: As was reported, about two months after transplant, alpha-beta T cells came from several hundred expanded graft clones. At day 60, the high TCRbeta diversity found in some patients originated from recipient T cells and thymic progenitors that had survived. T-cell counts and diversity at one year following transplant were attributed mainly to newly produced T cells.

The receptor was isolated from a male patient under 10 years old who had a stem cell transplant for acute lymphoblastic leukemia, so the T cells may come from the graft donor. The source material was PBMCs, mostly from graft donor cells, sampled 360 days after TCRalphabeta/CD19-depleted stem cell transplant. The chain has TRBV5-1 and TRBJ2-2; D is unclear. CDR3 DNA: TGCGCCAGCAGCTTGGTGGCAGTAAACACCGGGGAGCTGTTTTTT. Translation: CASSLVAVNTGELFF.